Following are 2 T cell receptor beta chains from one sample sequenced in a study of CD8+ T cells in alopecia areata. Following RNA extraction, reverse transcription yielded cDNA that acted as the sequencing template. Generated by immunoSEQ multiplex PCR, the TCRdb table keeps only in-frame clones and is missing some. The sample consists of just over 150,000 clones, 45% to 60% of them appearing once. Sequenced here: CD8+ T cells sorted from blood, sampled at week 0. Receptor source: a human donor with alopecia areata.

The V and J genes are TRBV7-8 and TRBJ1-2; 7 positions match TRBD1. The CDR3 spans 16 residues. Germline V CDR1 and CDR2: SGHVS, FQNEAQ. J lost 0 bases, V lost 5 bases, and 9 bases had no gene match. Here the CDR3 DNA reads TGTGCCAGCAGCCCCACCACAGGGGCGACTAACTATGGCTACACCTTC. Residues: CASSPTTGATNYGYTF.

The V and J genes are TRBV27 and TRBJ2-3; no clear D gene. Trimming removed 5 bases at V and 4 bases at J, with 4 bases between. The germline V gene encodes CDR1 MNHEY and CDR2 SMNVEV (reference sequence). The CDR3 consists of 11 residues. CDR3 DNA: TGTGCCAGCAGTAAGGCAGATACGCAGTATTTT. Translation: CASSKADTQYF.